The source of this T cell receptor beta chain is a study of blood T cell repertoires in COVID-19. Study background: There were acute and convalescent COVID-19 samples, and they came from the United States, Italy and Spain.

The age range of participants was about 18 to 89 years, with residence in 20 to 25 US areas. The V end was cut by 3 bases, the J end by 15 bases, with 15 bases between. This CDR3 contains 12 residues. Germline V gene data show CDR1 as KGHSH and CDR2 as LQKENI. Original methodology: Using reference gene primer amplification, nucleated cell counts were estimated. Clones were sequenced by immunoSEQ multiplex PCR, and TCRdb holds only the in-frame ones, with some missing. That table gives V, J and clone size, and the DNA gave D and trimming. The repertoire consists of fewer than 250,000 clones, with over 80% occurring once and the leading ten covering roughly 2.6%.

The V call is TRBV18, the J call TRBJ2-1; perhaps TRBD2 as D (7 bases). The sequence came from a woman in her 30s with acute COVID-19. The sample taken for sequencing was PBMCs or T cells enriched from blood (not recorded which). CDR3: CASSPSRGASFF. CDR3 sequence (DNA): TGTGCCAGCTCACCCTCACGGGGGGCCTCGTTCTTC.